These T cell receptor beta chains were read from a single sample in a study of CD4+ T cells in melanoma. The protocol was immunoSEQ multiplex PCR, while the TCRdb copy is restricted to in-frame clones and leaves out a portion. The table shows a few thousand clones, with 55% to 80% occurring only once. Sequenced input: cells from a culture (not recorded whether cultured in vitro). The receptors derive from a human donor with melanoma. Each CDR3 is given with its conserved first and last residue. D genes are given only for firm matches.

-	15	TRBV18	TRBJ1-2	CASSPYGGTNYGYTF
TRBD1	18	TRBV6-2/TRBV6-3	TRBJ2-3	CASSYLPGDRGLTDTQYF
-	14	TRBV6-4	TRBJ2-6	CASSRDSGANVLTF
TRBD1	16	TRBV2	TRBJ1-6	CASRPPAGQYNSPLHF
-	13	TRBV19	TRBJ1-1	CASSAGVNTEAFF
-	11	TRBV19	TRBJ1-1	CASSVAGEAFF
-	11	TRBV30	TRBJ1-1	CASRREGGAFF
TRBD1	14	TRBV19	TRBJ2-1	CASKRTGGYNEQFF
-	17	TRBV9	TRBJ2-2	CASTLRGGGAETGELFF
-	14	TRBV30	TRBJ2-5	CAWSDTGRAATQYF
-	15	TRBV2	TRBJ2-7	CASSDGTQFSYEQYF
-	15	TRBV28	TRBJ1-1	CASSLWEMGPGQAFF
TRBD1	16	TRBV19	TRBJ1-4	CASSTTGYGTNEKLFF
-	16	TRBV6-5	TRBJ1-2	CASSYTRGGRRYGYTF
-	17	TRBV5-1	TRBJ2-1	CASSLGSTGSNGDEQFF
-	14	TRBV3-1/TRBV3-2	TRBJ2-7	CASSHGTKTYEQYF
-	10	TRBV19	TRBJ2-1	CASRGGEQFF
-	12	TRBV28	TRBJ1-2	CASTTGYYGYTF
TRBD1	15	TRBV14	TRBJ2-7	CASSQEWTGGNEQYF
TRBD1	14	TRBV28	TRBJ1-2	CASSFSDRAYGYTF
-	11	TRBV12-3/TRBV12-4	TRBJ1-1	CASSLRGEAFF
-	11	TRBV27	TRBJ2-1	CASRVYNEQFF
-	18	TRBV7-8	TRBJ1-4	CASSLGTGGRATNEKLFF
-	14	TRBV28	TRBJ1-2	CAARRGGANYGYTF
-	13	TRBV6-5	TRBJ1-1	CASEKGGSTEAFF
-	13	TRBV5-6	TRBJ2-7	CASSLGSSYEQYF
-	15	TRBV9	TRBJ1-4	CASSFTGLPNEKLFF
-	15	TRBV6-1	TRBJ2-5	CASSEERGYPETQYF
TRBD2	16	TRBV5-4	TRBJ2-5	CASSWNLAGVGETQYF
TRBD1	15	TRBV7-2	TRBJ2-5	CASSWGQGGRETQYF
-	15	TRBV5-1	TRBJ1-3	CASSSVGPTGNTIYF
TRBD1	14	TRBV5-1	TRBJ2-7	CASSFGTGGYEQYF
TRBD1	16	TRBV13	TRBJ2-2	CASSRNRGTSTGELFF
-	13	TRBV9	TRBJ2-7	CASSVEGSYEQYF
-	11	TRBV30	TRBJ2-2	CACQSTGELFF
-	15	TRBV28	TRBJ1-5	CASSFWQATNQPQHF
-	11	TRBV11-2	TRBJ1-2	CASSKDGLYTF
-	15	TRBV9	TRBJ1-1	CASSVEPDRNTEAFF
-	16	TRBV7-9	TRBJ2-3	CASSPRVGRDTDTQYF
-	13	TRBV29-1	TRBJ2-3	CSAITDGTNTQYF
TRBD1	13	TRBV11-2	TRBJ2-1	CASRGQGVSEQFF
-	13	TRBV27	TRBJ1-1	CASRRVTSFEAFF
TRBD1	19	TRBV28	TRBJ1-1	CASRAHPDRAQGLNTEAFF
-	14	TRBV19	TRBJ2-5	CASSIGNSQETQYF
-	15	TRBV29-1	TRBJ1-5	CSVVLQGDSNQPQHF
-	14	TRBV7-3	TRBJ1-3	CASSLEGFGNTIYF
TRBD1	15	TRBV5-6	TRBJ1-6	CASSLTDRPNSPLHF
-	12	TRBV18	TRBJ1-2	CASSPPLSGYTF
-	15	TRBV19	TRBJ2-7	CASSITAGILYEQYF
TRBD1	19	TRBV7-9	TRBJ2-7	CASSRTGGQERSRLVQQYF
TRBD1	15	TRBV28	TRBJ1-1	CASSRGGQANTEAFF
TRBD1	13	TRBV27	TRBJ1-2	CATSGTGGEGYTF
TRBD2	18	TRBV2	TRBJ2-7	CASAPEVGLAGPSYEQYF
TRBD2	17	TRBV7-3	TRBJ2-3	CASSLFRSGGPTDTQYF